This T cell receptor beta chain derives from a study of blood T cell repertoires in COVID-19. Across the whole study: There were acute and convalescent COVID-19 samples, and they came from the United States, Italy and Spain. Sample material is recorded as cDNA or gDNA derived from T cells, B-cell-depleted T cells, or PBMCs.

Original data processing: Amplification with reference gene primers provided the estimates of nucleated cell counts. Only in-frame clones appear in the TCRdb table, and some are missing; sequencing was by immunoSEQ multiplex PCR. The DNA gave D and trimming, while V, J and clone size come from that table. The sample shows about 96,000 clones, about 87% of them seen only once. The Seattle patients joined while their infection was active and were tracked longitudinally afterward. Germline assignment: CDR1 SEHNR and CDR2 FQNEAQ (reference sequence). The CDR3 runs to 15 residues. Trimming left V 6 bases short and J 0 bases short, with 13 bases between.

The TCR was taken from a human donor with COVID-19, enrolled during active disease. The donor label of this sample is uncertain. Material: peripheral blood. V is TRBV7-9 and J is TRBJ2-3; a weak D match, TRBD1 (6 bases). CDR3 protein: CASSTRTVSTDTQYF. CDR3 nucleotides: TGTGCCAGCAGTACTAGGACAGTCAGCACAGATACGCAGTATTTT.